This is a list of T cell receptor beta chains from one sample in a study of human T cells and chemical hapten exposure. TCRdb processed the RACE reads anew with MiXCR; each CDR3 protein has one entry. This sample has roughly 71,000 distinct CDR3 sequences, with roughly 10% found just once. Sequenced material: whole blood, taken in connection with sensitization to the hapten diphenylcyclopropenone (DPC). These receptors were collected from a woman aged 50 to 60 with alopecia areata. Some clones in this sample may be carry-over from other donors' samples. Both conserved end residues are part of each CDR3. Each record gives: CDR3 protein, CDR3 DNA, clone size, D gene, V gene, J gene. The D gene is left open where the match is weak. Clone size, where shown, is once, few, many, or a class for clones that have expanded.

cdr3_aa: CASGDRGWDEQFF
cdr3_nt: TGTGCCAGCGGGGACAGGGGGTGGGATGAGCAGTTCTTC
clone_size: few
d_call: TRBD1
v_call: TRBV6-5
j_call: TRBJ2-1

cdr3_aa: CASSTNGGGYEQYF
cdr3_nt: TGTGCCAGCAGTACAAACGGAGGGGGCTACGAGCAGTACTTC
clone_size: few
d_call: -
v_call: TRBV12-3/TRBV12-4
j_call: TRBJ2-7

cdr3_aa: CASSWVMAGETQYF
cdr3_nt: TGTGCCAGCAGCTGGGTAATGGCGGGAGAGACCCAGTACTTC
clone_size: few
d_call: -
v_call: TRBV7-6
j_call: TRBJ2-5

cdr3_aa: CASSSGTVNTEAFF
cdr3_nt: TGCGCCAGCAGTTCGGGGACAGTGAACACTGAAGCTTTCTTT
clone_size: many
d_call: TRBD1
v_call: TRBV10-1
j_call: TRBJ1-1

cdr3_aa: CASSLVAGQINEQFF
cdr3_nt: TGTGCCAGCAGCTTGGTAGCGGGGCAAATTAATGAGCAGTTCTTC
clone_size: -
d_call: TRBD2
v_call: TRBV11-2
j_call: TRBJ2-1

cdr3_aa: CASSSGQTLYGYTF
cdr3_nt: TGTGCCAGCAGTTCCGGGCAGACCCTCTATGGCTACACCTTC
clone_size: many
d_call: -
v_call: TRBV28
j_call: TRBJ1-2

cdr3_aa: CSAREQVNTEAFF
cdr3_nt: TGCAGTGCTAGAGAGCAGGTGAACACTGAAGCTTTCTTT
clone_size: -
d_call: -
v_call: TRBV20-1
j_call: TRBJ1-1

cdr3_aa: CASSPFPARTSYNEQFF
cdr3_nt: TGTGCCAGCAGCCCGTTCCCGGCCCGCACCTCCTACAATGAGCAGTTCTTC
clone_size: many
d_call: -
v_call: TRBV7-9
j_call: TRBJ2-1

cdr3_aa: CASRGGVNTEAFF
cdr3_nt: TGTGCCAGTCGCGGGGGGGTCAACACTGAAGCTTTCTTT
clone_size: many
d_call: -
v_call: TRBV12-3/TRBV12-4
j_call: TRBJ1-1

cdr3_aa: CASSLVQGDEKLFF
cdr3_nt: TGTGCCAGCAGCTTGGTACAGGGCGATGAAAAACTGTTTTTT
clone_size: few
d_call: -
v_call: TRBV5-5
j_call: TRBJ1-4

cdr3_aa: CSARDGQQSNTEAFF
cdr3_nt: TGCAGTGCTAGAGATGGACAGCAGTCGAACACTGAAGCTTTCTTT
clone_size: few
d_call: -
v_call: TRBV20-1
j_call: TRBJ1-1

cdr3_aa: CATQIGESYNEQFF
cdr3_nt: TGTGCCACCCAGATCGGGGAATCCTACAATGAGCAGTTCTTC
clone_size: many
d_call: -
v_call: TRBV24-1
j_call: TRBJ2-1

cdr3_aa: CVSRRMTRPDWPQHF
cdr3_nt: TGTGTCAGCAGGCGGATGACACGGCCGGATTGGCCCCAGCATTTT
clone_size: -
d_call: -
v_call: TRBV28
j_call: TRBJ1-5

cdr3_aa: CASSLFARGQNNEQFF
cdr3_nt: TGTGCCAGCAGCTTATTTGCCCGAGGCCAGAACAATGAGCAGTTCTTC
clone_size: many
d_call: -
v_call: TRBV7-6
j_call: TRBJ2-1

cdr3_aa: CASSPRTGPYGYTF
cdr3_nt: TGTGCCAGCAGCCCCCGGACAGGACCCTATGGCTACACCTTC
clone_size: many
d_call: TRBD1
v_call: TRBV7-9
j_call: TRBJ1-2

cdr3_aa: CASSPRGWGGTAQETQYF
cdr3_nt: TGTGCCAGCAGCCCCAGGGGATGGGGAGGAACGGCGCAAGAGACCCAGTACTTC
clone_size: many
d_call: -
v_call: TRBV7-2
j_call: TRBJ2-5

cdr3_aa: CASRTGEGYEQYF
cdr3_nt: TGCGCCAGCAGGACAGGGGAAGGGTACGAGCAGTACTTC
clone_size: -
d_call: TRBD1
v_call: TRBV5-1
j_call: TRBJ2-7

cdr3_aa: CASSSPVLYRTNEQFF
cdr3_nt: TGTGCCAGCAGCTCCCCGGTATTATACCGGACAAATGAGCAGTTCTTC
clone_size: many
d_call: -
v_call: TRBV12-3/TRBV12-4
j_call: TRBJ2-1

cdr3_aa: CASRTVGLAFF
cdr3_nt: TGTGCCAGCAGGACAGTGGGATTAGCTTTCTTT
clone_size: -
d_call: -
v_call: TRBV28
j_call: TRBJ1-1

cdr3_aa: CASSSLQGSDYGYTF
cdr3_nt: TGTGCCAGCAGCTCACTACAGGGCTCGGACTATGGCTACACCTTC
clone_size: -
d_call: -
v_call: TRBV7-6
j_call: TRBJ1-2